Presented here are 24 T cell receptor beta chains from one specimen sequenced in a study of CD8 T cells in ankylosing spondylitis. A single record per CDR3 protein comes from TCRdb applying MiXCR to the 5' RACE reads. The sample includes 250,000 to 300,000 distinct CDR3 sequences, 20% of them seen just once. The sample taken for sequencing was blood, either unsorted or a sorted T cell fraction (not recorded which). The receptors stem from a male donor with ankylosing spondylitis or in good health (not recorded which).

The DNA for the CDR3 is TGCAGTGCTAGAGATTGGGTCGACAGGGGCTATGGCTACACCTTC. It yields the protein CSARDWVDRGYGYTF. J is TRBJ1-2 and V is TRBV20-1; 8 nucleotides match TRBD1. The V gene end was trimmed by 0 bases and the J gene end by 4 bases; junction bases not matched to a gene: 7. The V gene's germline CDR1 is DFQATT and CDR2 SNEGSKA (reference sequence). This CDR3 is 15 amino acids long.

This clonotype was seen more than once but under ten times. The chain joins TRBV12-3 or TRBV12-4 to TRBJ1-5, with 9 bases matching TRBD1. The J segment lost 0 bases and the V segment lost 3 bases, leaving 6 bases of the junction unmatched. The CDR3 extends over 17 amino acids. In DNA form, the CDR3 reads TGTGCCAGCAGTTTGAAACAGGGGGCCCATAGCAATCAGCCCCAGCATTTT. This codes for CASSLKQGAHSNQPQHF.

V and J are TRBV11-2 and TRBJ2-3; D is unclear. Trimming took 4 bases from V and 0 from J, leaving 14 bases between them. The CDR3 length is 16 residues. The germline V gene has CDR1 SGHAT and CDR2 FQNNGV. The CDR3 bases are TGTGCCAGCAGCTACTTTGACGTGGGCAGCACAGATACGCAGTATTTT. As protein: CASSYFDVGSTDTQYF.

The V call is TRBV20-1, the J call TRBJ2-3; D uncertain. Germline V gene lookup returns CDR1 DFQATT and CDR2 SNEGSKA (reference sequence). The CDR3 is 14 amino acids. V was trimmed by 6 bases and J by 0 bases, leaving 13 bases between them. The CDR3 region is CSASDGTSTDTQYF. The DNA of the CDR3 is TGCAGTGCCTCGGACGGAACTAGCACAGATACGCAGTATTTT.

The chain joins TRBV10-3 to TRBJ2-5; D is perhaps TRBD1 or TRBD2 (5 bases each). This CDR3 comprises 14 residues. In germline, CDR1 is ENHRY, CDR2 SYGVKD. Trimming shortened V by 5 bases and J by 1 base, and 11 bases separated the two germline ends. CDR3 DNA: TGTGCCATCAGTCCAAGAGGGGTCCAAGAGACCCAGTACTTC. Translated, it gives CAISPRGVQETQYF.

This clonotype was seen only a few times. In nucleotides, the CDR3 is TGTGCCAGCAGCGTAGAAGGGGGCGTTAGCTCTGGGGCCAACGTCCTGACTTTC. This sequence encodes CASSVEGGVSSGANVLTF. The genes are TRBV9 and TRBJ2-6, with TRBD1 identical over 7 bases. CDR1 is SGDLS and CDR2 is YYNGEE in the germline V gene. The CDR3 spans 18 residues. V trimming: 0 bases; J trimming: 0 bases; junction bases outside the gene matches: 6.

This clonotype has just a few counts. The chain is built from TRBV10-3 and TRBJ2-7; 7 positions agree with TRBD1. The V gene end was trimmed by 4 bases and the J gene end by 6 bases; junction bases not matched to a gene: 3. The CDR3 extends over 12 amino acids. Germline V gene lookup returns CDR1 ENHRY and CDR2 SYGVKD. The chain's CDR3 is CAISGDSSEQYV. DNA for the CDR3: TGTGCCATCAGTGGGGACAGTTCCGAGCAGTACGTC.

This clonotype was seen a few times. The rearrangement joins TRBV5-5 to TRBJ2-7, with 7 bases that match TRBD1. V lost 4 bases and J lost 3; bases outside the gene matches: 4. From germline, CDR1 is SGHKS and CDR2 YYEKEE (reference sequence). CDR3 length: 13 residues. The CDR3 spells CASSPQGYYEQYV. As DNA, the CDR3 is TGTGCCAGCAGCCCACAGGGGTACTACGAGCAGTACGTC.

The chain uses TRBV5-1 and TRBJ1-2, with 7 bases fitting TRBD1. Germline V gene sequence: CDR1 SGHRS, CDR2 YFSETQ. The CDR3 spans 15 residues. The junction had 7 bases not matched to a gene; V was cut back by 3 bases and J by 2 bases. This chain's CDR3 is CASSSRQGENYGYTF. The DNA of the CDR3 is TGCGCCAGCAGCTCCAGACAGGGAGAAAACTATGGCTACACCTTC.

The rearrangement joins TRBV7-2 to TRBJ2-2, with 10 bases that match TRBD2. CDR3 length: 12 amino acids. The V and J ends lost 5 bases and 13 bases, in that order; junction bases with no gene match: 4. Germline CDR1 is SGHTA and CDR2 is FQGNSA. The CDR3 DNA follows: TGTGCCAGCAGCCGACTAGCGGGTGGGCTGTTTTTT. Residues: CASSRLAGGLFF.

In this sample, this clonotype turned up a few times. This chain links TRBV20-1 with TRBJ1-4; D gene unclear. This CDR3 is 12 amino acids long. CDR1 and CDR2 (germline): DFQATT, SNEGSKA (reference sequence). V was trimmed by 3 bases and J by 5 bases, leaving 7 bases between them. CDR3 residues: CSASWANEKLFF. The CDR3 region has the DNA TGCAGTGCTAGTTGGGCAAATGAAAAACTGTTTTTT.

In this sample, this clonotype turned up a few times. This chain uses TRBV5-6 with TRBJ2-7; 12 nucleotides match TRBD1. This CDR3 has 15 amino acids. CDR1 and CDR2 from the germline V gene are SGHDT and YYEEEE. V dropped 4 bases and J dropped 3; count of bases not matched to a gene: 5. CDR3 DNA: TGTGCCAGCAGCGTGGGGACAGGGGGCTTCTACGAGCAGTACGTC. This gives the protein CASSVGTGGFYEQYV.

As regards this clonotype: A junction boundary mismatches the germline segment, possibly from a read error. The CDR3 sequence is CASSQEGQGITETFF. CDR3 bases: TGTGCCAGCAGCCAGGAGGGACAGGGCATCACTGAAACTTTCTTT. V gene TRBV14 combines with J gene TRBJ1-1; 9 bases are shared with TRBD1. Germline V CDR1 and CDR2: SGHDN, FVKESK. The CDR3 is 15 amino acids.

The table lists this clonotype with many counts. The rearrangement uses TRBV20-1 and TRBJ2-3; 7 bases are shared with TRBD2. The germline V gene encodes CDR1 DFQATT and CDR2 SNEGSKA (reference sequence). The junction had 5 bases not matched to a gene; V was cut back by 5 bases and J by 0 bases. CDR3 length: 14 amino acids. CDR3 DNA sequence: TGCAGTGCTGGTGGCGGGAGTAGCACAGATACGCAGTATTTT. Its translation is CSAGGGSSTDTQYF.

This clonotype was detected a few times. This chain connects TRBV5-1 to TRBJ2-3; tentatively, D is TRBD2 (6 bases). This CDR3 spans 15 amino acids. Germline V gene sequence: CDR1 SGHRS, CDR2 YFSETQ. Deletions cut 7 bases from V and 2 bases from J, with 17 bases between. The CDR3 sequence is CASARTSGYTDTQYF. The DNA of the CDR3 is TGCGCCAGCGCGAGGACAAGCGGGTACACAGATACGCAGTATTTT.

This clonotype came up a few times. V usage is TRBV30 and J usage is TRBJ1-1; D is uncertain. Germline loops: CDR1 GTSNPN, CDR2 SVGIG (reference sequence). Trimming pared 3 bases from V and 0 bases from J, leaving 11 bases between. CDR3 length: 14 amino acids. This CDR3 reads CAWRWAGMNTEAFF. In DNA, the CDR3 is TGTGCCTGGAGGTGGGCAGGCATGAACACTGAAGCTTTCTTT.

This clonotype was observed many times. The V gene is TRBV6-5, the J gene TRBJ2-5, with TRBD2 identical over 9 bases. V was clipped by 2 bases and J by 4 bases; unmatched bases: 5. There are 15 residues in the CDR3. Germline values: CDR1 MNHEY, CDR2 SVGAGI. The CDR3 here is CASSYEAGGRETQYF. DNA of the CDR3: TGTGCCAGCAGTTACGAGGCGGGAGGGAGAGAGACCCAGTACTTC.

In its sample, this clonotype was seen a few times. J is TRBJ2-2 and V is TRBV3-1, with D unclear. Germline V CDR1 and CDR2: LGHDT, YNNKEL (reference sequence). Trimming removed 2 bases at V and 6 bases at J, with 7 bases between. The CDR3 runs to 13 residues. The DNA of the CDR3 is TGTGCCAGCAGCCAATCTTTTCCCGGGGAGCTGTTTTTT. This encodes CASSQSFPGELFF. The full variable domain, completed using reference TRBV3-1 and TRBJ2-2, is DTAVSQTPKYLVTQMGNDKSIKCEQNLGHDTMYWYKQDSKKFLKIMFSYNNKELIINETVPNRFSPKSPDKAHLNLHINSLELGDSAVYFCASSQSFPGELFFGEGSRLTVL.

This clonotype was recorded a few times. The chain couples TRBV20-1 to TRBJ1-6, with D possibly TRBD1 on 5 matching bases. Trimming shortened V by 6 bases and J by 0 bases, and 9 bases separated the two germline ends. The CDR3 is 14 residues long. Per the germline V gene, CDR1 is DFQATT and CDR2 is SNEGSKA (reference sequence). CDR3 amino acids: CSAYTGSYNSPLHF. The CDR3 DNA follows: TGCAGTGCCTACACAGGCTCCTATAATTCACCCCTCCACTTT.

This clonotype has at least ten counts. The chain couples TRBV5-1 to TRBJ1-2; 8 positions match TRBD1. The germline gives CDR1 SGHRS, CDR2 YFSETQ. The V gene end was trimmed by 0 bases and the J gene end by 4 bases; junction bases not matched to a gene: 8. This CDR3 has 16 amino acids. Here the CDR3 DNA reads TGCGCCAGCAGCTTGGATCCGACAGGGGTAGCCTATGGCTACACCTTC. Translated: CASSLDPTGVAYGYTF.

This clonotype was picked up one time. A read error may account for a junction end that differs from germline. The V call is TRBV7-2, the J call TRBJ2-1; 10 nucleotides align to TRBD1. The CDR3 has 14 residues. Germline V lookup: CDR1 SGHTA, CDR2 FQGNSA. The CDR3 DNA is TGTGGCAGCAGCGCCCGGGACAGGGGCAGGGAGCAGTTCTTC. It translates to CGSSARDRGREQFF.

The chain combines TRBV6-1 with TRBJ1-1; D remains unclear. Per the germline V gene, CDR1 is MNHNS and CDR2 is SASEGT. The CDR3 has 13 amino acids. V was trimmed by 2 bases and J by 4 bases, leaving 8 bases between them. CDR3 residues: CASSEIMTTEAFF. In DNA form, the CDR3 reads TGTGCCAGCAGTGAAATTATGACCACTGAAGCTTTCTTT.

The chain combines TRBV7-3 with TRBJ2-3; 13 nucleotides agree with TRBD2. Trimming at V came to 3 bases and at J to 2 bases, leaving 8 bases not matched to a gene. Germline values: CDR1 SGHTA, CDR2 FQGTGA. This CDR3 is built from 18 residues. This CDR3 is CASSFTGTSGAHTDTQYF. CDR3 bases: TGTGCCAGCAGCTTCACCGGGACTAGCGGGGCTCACACAGATACGCAGTATTTT.

This clonotype has more than one count but fewer than ten. The chain employs TRBV21-1 and TRBJ2-5; the DNA was not used to check the table's D call, TRBD2. TRBV21-1 is listed as a pseudogene. The CDR3 loop spans 17 amino acids. The CDR3 DNA reads TGTGCCAGCAGCAGAGCCCCCCGGACTGTTACCCAAGAGACCCAGTACTTC. Translated: CASSRAPRTVTQETQYF.